This entry is about one T cell receptor beta chain. The antigen it recognizes is unknown. No per-base quality is available; no much larger clone lies one base away. Each collaborating institution followed its own protocols to collect whole blood in K2EDTA tubes. Collaborator samples were shipped for TCRbeta analysis as frozen whole blood, isolated PBMCs, or DNA extracted from either sample type. The immunoSEQ Assay, a bias-controlled multiplex PCR, was used to amplify TCRbeta CDR3 regions from genomic DNA. From the authors' description of their analysis: Within the assay, amplification of reference gene primers was used to estimate how many nucleated cells each sample contained. Sequence reads were collapsed and filtered to measure the absolute abundance of every unique TCRbeta CDR3 rearrangement. For each sample, productive Simpson clonality was calculated by taking the square root of Simpson's diversity index across productive rearrangements. Drawn from immuneACCESS, this table holds only the in-frame rearrangements with V and J called that TCRdb kept. Clones are partly lost; checked studies trace under half to an unresolved V gene and leave the rest unexplained. Clone size and V and J calls were adopted from that table, with D and trimming inferred from the DNA. Across this sample there are 40,000 or so clones, with approximately 85% seen only once. The biggest ten clones account for about 13% of the sample.

This sample was included in a study of blood T cell repertoires in COVID-19 (dated by TCRdb to the early 2020s). Some background on the complete study: The collaborator samples originated in the United States, Italy and Spain and spanned the acute and convalescent phases of COVID-19. The samples were drawn from the first 160 participants of the ongoing ImmuneRACE study and from 1,254 subjects provided by 6 global collaborators. HLA class I and class II types, where available, came from metadata supplied by the sample provider rather than from assay-based typing. The repertoires were released in a freely available public database intended as a resource for research on the immune response to SARS-CoV-2. The dataset comprised deeply sampled blood TCRbeta repertoires from subjects exposed to, actively infected with, or recovered from COVID-19. The prospective study material was composed of cDNA or gDNA derived from T cells, B-cell-depleted T cells, or PBMCs. Sample metadata almost always included a de-identified subject ID, COVID-19 status, age in years and sex. What the work shows at the level of the full study, not this receptor alone: How much clinical and demographic metadata was included differed by source and by participant, and the metadata was provided uncurated.

CDR1 MNHNY and CDR2 SVGAGI are derived from the germline V gene (reference sequence). The CDR3 measures 14 amino acids from cysteine to phenylalanine. CDR3 DNA only is kept here, 42 bases in frame from base 1. Trimming accounts for 4 bases at V and 4 bases at J, while the number of junction bases matched to no gene is 1. The clonotype comes from a woman between 65 and 79 years old in a cohort sampled during active COVID-19. Rearrangement joined TRBV6-6 to TRBJ2-3, with 11 middle bases fitting TRBD1. The sequenced sample was peripheral blood. The nucleotide sequence is TGTGCCAGCAGTTGGGACAGGGGGTCAGATACGCAGTATTTT. This encodes CASSWDRGSDTQYF.